This entry describes one T cell receptor (beta chain). The target of this receptor is not known. No clone much larger than this one lies a single base away; base qualities are absent. TCRbeta CDR3 regions were amplified from genomic DNA by means of the immunoSEQ Assay, a bias-controlled multiplex PCR. The published analysis was carried out like this. The number of nucleated cells in each sample was estimated from the amplification of reference gene primers within the assay. To quantify the absolute abundance of each unique TCRbeta CDR3 rearrangement, sequence reads were collapsed and filtered. For each sample, productive Simpson clonality was calculated by taking the square root of Simpson's diversity index across productive rearrangements. The table comes from immuneACCESS by way of TCRdb, which keeps in-frame sequences with V and J called. Part of the clones is missing from these tables; in studies checked, under half for an unresolved V gene and the rest for unknown reasons. The V and J calls and the clone size are those of that table, but D and trimming were determined from the DNA. In all, the sample holds 200,000 to 300,000 clones, and 87% of those were seen once. Clones ranked in the top ten supply 7.2% of the sample.

This sample stems from a study of blood T cell repertoires in COVID-19 (TCRdb year 2020). As for the study more broadly: Samples from collaborators originated in the United States, Italy and Spain and spanned both the acute and convalescent phases of COVID-19. The material from the prospective study consisted of cDNA or gDNA derived from T cells, B-cell-depleted T cells, or PBMCs. Subjects who had been exposed to COVID-19, were actively infected with it, or had recovered from it provided the deeply sampled blood TCRbeta repertoires that made up the dataset. The repertoires were released in a freely available public database intended as a resource for research on the immune response to SARS-CoV-2. Samples came from the ongoing ImmuneRACE study (first 160 participants) plus 1,254 subjects from 6 global collaborators. The sample metadata nearly always contained a de-identified subject ID, COVID-19 status, age in years and sex. HLA class I and class II types, where available, came from metadata supplied by the sample provider rather than from assay-based typing. The paper's findings and limits, for the study overall: How much clinical and demographic metadata was included differed by source and by participant, and the metadata was provided uncurated.

Here V drops 2 bases and J drops 2 bases, and the junction holds 0 bases not matched to any gene. Spanning cysteine to phenylalanine, the CDR3 consists of 14 amino acids. Only CDR3 DNA remains: 42 bases, in frame from the first base. CDR1 MNHEY and CDR2 SVGAGI are derived from the germline V gene. A second Seattle source provided samples from volunteer blood donors who had recovered from COVID-19. Collaborating institutions collected whole blood in K2EDTA tubes following their own protocols. Collaborator samples were shipped for TCRbeta analysis as frozen whole blood, isolated PBMCs, or DNA extracted from either sample type.

The sequencing sample was made of peripheral blood. The receptor was isolated from a man aged 55-75 years who had recovered from COVID-19. The chain couples TRBV6-5 to TRBJ1-2; 9 nucleotides in the junction match TRBD1. The DNA sequence is as follows: TGTGCCAGCAGTTACGGGACAGGGAACTATGGCTACACCTTC. This encodes CASSYGTGNYGYTF.